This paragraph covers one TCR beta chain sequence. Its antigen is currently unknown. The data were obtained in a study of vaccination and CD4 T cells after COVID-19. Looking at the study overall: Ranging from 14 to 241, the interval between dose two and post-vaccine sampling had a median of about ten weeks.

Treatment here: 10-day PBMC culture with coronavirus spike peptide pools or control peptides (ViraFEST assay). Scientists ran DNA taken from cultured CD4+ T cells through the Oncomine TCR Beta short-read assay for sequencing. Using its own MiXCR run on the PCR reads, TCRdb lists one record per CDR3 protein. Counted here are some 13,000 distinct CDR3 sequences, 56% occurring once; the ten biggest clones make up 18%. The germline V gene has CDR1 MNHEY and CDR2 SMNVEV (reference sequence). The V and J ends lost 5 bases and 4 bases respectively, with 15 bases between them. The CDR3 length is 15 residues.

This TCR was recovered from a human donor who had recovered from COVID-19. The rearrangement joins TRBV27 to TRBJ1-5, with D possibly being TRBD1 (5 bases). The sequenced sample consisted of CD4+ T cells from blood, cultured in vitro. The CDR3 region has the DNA TGTGCCAGCAGTCCCGTCGCAGGGATAAATCAGCCCCAGCATTTT. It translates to CASSPVAGINQPQHF.